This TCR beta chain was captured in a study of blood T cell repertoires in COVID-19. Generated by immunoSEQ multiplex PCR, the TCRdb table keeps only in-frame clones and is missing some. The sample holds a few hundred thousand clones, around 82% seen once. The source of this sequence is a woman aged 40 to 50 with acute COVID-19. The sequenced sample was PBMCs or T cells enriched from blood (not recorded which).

CDR3 protein: CASTVAGIRYGYTF. The CDR3 bases are TGTGCCAGTACCGTCGCAGGGATTCGCTATGGCTACACCTTC. The V call is TRBV19, the J call TRBJ1-2; possibly TRBD1 for D (5 bases). Germline V gene lookup returns CDR1 LNHDA and CDR2 SQIVND (reference sequence). The CDR3 consists of 14 residues. Trimming removed 7 bases from V and 4 bases from J, with 16 bases in between.